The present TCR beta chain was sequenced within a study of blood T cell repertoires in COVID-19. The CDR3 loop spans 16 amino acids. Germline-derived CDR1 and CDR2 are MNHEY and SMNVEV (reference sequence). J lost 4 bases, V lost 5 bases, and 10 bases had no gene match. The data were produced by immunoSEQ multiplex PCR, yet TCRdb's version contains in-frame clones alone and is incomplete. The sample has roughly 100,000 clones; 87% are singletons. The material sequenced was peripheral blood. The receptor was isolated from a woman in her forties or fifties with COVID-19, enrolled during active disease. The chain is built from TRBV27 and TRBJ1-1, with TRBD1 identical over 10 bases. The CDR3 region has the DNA TGTGCCAGCAGTCCTGGGACAGGGGTGAGGAGCACTGAAGCTTTCTTT. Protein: CASSPGTGVRSTEAFF.